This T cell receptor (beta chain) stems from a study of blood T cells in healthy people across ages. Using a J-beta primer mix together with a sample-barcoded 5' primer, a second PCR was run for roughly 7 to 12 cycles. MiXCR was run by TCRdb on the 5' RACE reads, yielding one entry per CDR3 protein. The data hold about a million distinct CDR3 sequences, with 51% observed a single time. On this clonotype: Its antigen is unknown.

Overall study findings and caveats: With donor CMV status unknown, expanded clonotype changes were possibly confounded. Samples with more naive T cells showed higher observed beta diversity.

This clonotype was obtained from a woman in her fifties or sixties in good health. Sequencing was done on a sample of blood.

This CDR3 is CASSAFRGNQPQHF. The CDR3 nucleotides read TGTGCCAGCAGCGCCTTCCGGGGTAATCAGCCCCAGCATTTT. This chain connects TRBV7-9 to TRBJ1-5; D unclear. The CDR3 extends over 14 amino acids. Trimming left V 5 bases short and J 4 bases short, with 12 bases between. The germline CDR1 and CDR2 sequences are SEHNR and FQNEAQ (reference sequence). Supplemented by reference TRBV7-9 and TRBJ1-5, the full variable domain reads DTGVSQNPRHKITKRGQNVTFRCDPISEHNRLYWYRQTLGQGPEFLTYFQNEAQLEKSRLLSDRFSAERPKGSFSTLEIQRTEQGDSAMYLCASSAFRGNQPQHFGDGTRLSIL.